This T cell receptor beta chain was documented in a study of shared clonotypes between healthy human individuals. Sequencing was performed with immunoSEQ multiplex PCR; in TCRdb, only in-frame clones are kept and a portion is missing. The table records fewer than 850,000 clones, 90% of them present only once. Overall study results and limits: Richness estimates generally favored naive over memory subsets.

With regard to this clone: Its target is unknown.

The V end lost 3 bases, the J end lost 6 bases, and 18 bases lay between the germline ends. Germline loops: CDR1 SGHDT, CDR2 YYEEEE. There are 15 residues in the CDR3. Sequencing input: memory CD8+ T cells from PBMCs. Subset defined: CD45RO+ cells pooled with CCR7-negative TemRA cells. This sequence was found in a man between 18 and 29 years old in good health. Some clones in this sample may be carry-over from other donors' samples. The chain joins TRBV5-6 to TRBJ2-5, with D tentatively TRBD2 (7 bases). As DNA, the CDR3 is TGTGCCAGCAGCTCCCCCCGGGGGGCTATGAAGACCCAGTACTTC. It yields the protein CASSSPRGAMKTQYF.